A single sample is the source of the 3 T cell receptor beta chains below, sequenced in a study of CD8+CD57+ T cells in acquired aplastic anemia. CDR3 and TCR beta VDJ profiling relied on a genomic DNA template. TCRdb passed the reads through MiXCR, listing each CDR3 protein once. The data hold more than 150,000 distinct CDR3 sequences, with 40% to 50% observed a single time. Material for sequencing was sorted CD4+, CD8+, or CD8+CD57+ T cells (not recorded which) from PBMCs. These receptors came from a human donor in good health.

V gene TRBV19 combines with J gene TRBJ2-2, with no clear D. CDR3 length: 13 residues. The V and J ends lost 6 bases and 4 bases respectively, with 9 bases between them. Germline V gives CDR1 LNHDA, CDR2 SQIVND (reference sequence). CDR3 amino acids: CASRTDSTGELFF. CDR3 nucleotides: TGTGCCAGTAGGACCGATAGCACCGGGGAGCTGTTTTTT.

On this clonotype itself: Relative to the germline gene, one junction end is altered; a read error may explain this. The rearrangement uses TRBV2 and TRBJ2-7; no reliable D call. The CDR3 is made up of 12 amino acids. Germline V gene lookup returns CDR1 SNHLY and CDR2 FYNNEI. CDR3 protein: CASKSPGNERYF. For the CDR3, the DNA is TGCGCCAGCAAGAGCCCGGGTAACGAGCGGTACTTC.

The chain combines TRBV11-2 with TRBJ2-3, with D possibly TRBD2 on 6 matching bases. The germline V and J ends were trimmed by 2 bases and 3 bases, with 12 bases remaining between them. The V gene's germline CDR1 is SGHAT and CDR2 FQNNGV. The CDR3 is made up of 15 amino acids. Written as DNA, the CDR3 is TGTGCCAGCAGCTTATGGTCCCGGGAGACAGATACGCAGTATTTT. It translates to CASSLWSRETDTQYF.